This entry features one TCR beta chain sequence. The sample originates from a study of blood T cell repertoires in COVID-19. CDR1 MNHNS and CDR2 SASEGT come from the germline V gene. This CDR3 has 16 amino acids. Trimming took 0 bases from V and 8 from J; bases not matched to a gene: 6. Libraries were prepared by immunoSEQ multiplex PCR; TCRdb keeps only in-frame clonotypes and omits some of them. The sample holds 250,000 to 350,000 clones, roughly nine tenths seen once. Specimen: PBMCs or T cells enriched from blood (not recorded which). The chain carries TRBV6-1 and TRBJ2-1; TRBD1 matches 11 bases. The clonotype comes from a woman between 50 and 59 years old who had been exposed to COVID-19. The CDR3 region has the DNA TGTGCCAGCAGTGAAGCAATCGGGACAGGGGGTTATGAGCAGTTCTTC. Translating it yields CASSEAIGTGGYEQFF.